This T cell receptor beta chain was documented in a study of T-cell memory formation after mild COVID-19. This CDR3 spans 17 amino acids. V shed 3 bases and J 5 bases; nucleotides not matched to a gene: 9. Germline V gives CDR1 SGHAT, CDR2 FQDESV (reference sequence). After 5'RACE with constant-segment primers, TCR alpha and TCR beta cDNA libraries carrying sample barcodes and UMIs were obtained. Via MiXCR, TCRdb re-called the 5' RACE reads, giving one row per CDR3 protein. The sample consists of roughly 340,000 distinct CDR3 sequences, 15% to 20% of them appearing once. This clonotype turned up a few times.

The clonotype was recovered from a man between 18 and 35 years old who had mild COVID-19 (a few samples of this study predate the infection). Cell type and time point are not known. The sample taken for sequencing was PBMCs or a T cell subset sorted from them (not recorded which). This chain uses TRBV11-1 with TRBJ2-2; 10 nucleotides align to TRBD1. The CDR3 protein is CASSFPLTGQGTGELFF. The CDR3 nucleotides are TGTGCCAGCAGCTTCCCGTTAACGGGACAGGGGACCGGGGAGCTGTTTTTT.